Described below is a single T cell receptor beta chain sequence and its context. Read sequence stops 3 residues before the CDR3 end, and the germline J gene provides the missing end. The assay was immunoSEQ multiplex PCR, and TCRdb's table has in-frame clones only and misses some. The sample table includes tens of thousands of clones. The CDR3 length is 16 residues. V lost 6 bases, J lost 7 bases, and 13 bases stayed unmatched. Germline V lookup: CDR1 DFQATT, CDR2 SNEGSKA (reference sequence). These data belong to a study of T cells in women clearing cervical HPV infection. The genes are TRBV20-1 and TRBJ1-6; 9 bases map to TRBD1. Sequenced input: blood buffy coat. The sequence came from a woman between 18 and 70 years old with a cervical HPV16 infection that either progressed to CIN3+ or cleared (not recorded which). The DNA read from the CDR3 is TGCAGTGCGCCGGGACAGGGAGGTTTAGTGAATTCACCC. Amino acid sequence: CSAPGQGGLVNSP. From start to end, the CDR3 is CSAPGQGGLVNSPLHF.